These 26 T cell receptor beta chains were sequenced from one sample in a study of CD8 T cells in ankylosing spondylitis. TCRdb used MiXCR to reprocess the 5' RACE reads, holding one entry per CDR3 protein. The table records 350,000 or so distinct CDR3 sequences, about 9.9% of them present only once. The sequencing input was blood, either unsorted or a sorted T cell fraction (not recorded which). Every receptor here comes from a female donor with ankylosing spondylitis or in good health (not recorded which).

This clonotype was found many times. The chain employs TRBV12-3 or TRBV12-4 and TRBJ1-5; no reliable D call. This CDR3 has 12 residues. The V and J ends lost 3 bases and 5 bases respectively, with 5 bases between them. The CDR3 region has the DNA TGTGCCAGCAGTTTTATACATCAGCCCCAGCATTTT. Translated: CASSFIHQPQHF.

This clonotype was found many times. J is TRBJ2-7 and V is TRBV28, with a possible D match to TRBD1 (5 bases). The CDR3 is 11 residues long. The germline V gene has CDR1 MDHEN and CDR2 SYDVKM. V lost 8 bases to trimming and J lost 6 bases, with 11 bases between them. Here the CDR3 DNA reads TGTGCCAGCCAAAAAGGGGTCGAGCAGTACTTC. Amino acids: CASQKGVEQYF.

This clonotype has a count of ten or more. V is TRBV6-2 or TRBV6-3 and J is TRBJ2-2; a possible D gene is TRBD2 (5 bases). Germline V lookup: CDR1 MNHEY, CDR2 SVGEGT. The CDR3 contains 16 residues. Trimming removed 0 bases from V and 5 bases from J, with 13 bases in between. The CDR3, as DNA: TGTGCCAGCAGTTACTCGAGGCCAGCGGTTACCGGGGAGCTGTTTTTT. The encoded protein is CASSYSRPAVTGELFF.

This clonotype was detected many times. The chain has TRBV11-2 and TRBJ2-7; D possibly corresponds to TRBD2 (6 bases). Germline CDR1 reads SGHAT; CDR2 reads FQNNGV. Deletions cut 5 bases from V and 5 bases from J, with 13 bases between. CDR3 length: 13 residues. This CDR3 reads CASSGTGLHEQYF. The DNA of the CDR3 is TGTGCCAGCAGCGGCACGGGACTTCACGAGCAGTACTTC.

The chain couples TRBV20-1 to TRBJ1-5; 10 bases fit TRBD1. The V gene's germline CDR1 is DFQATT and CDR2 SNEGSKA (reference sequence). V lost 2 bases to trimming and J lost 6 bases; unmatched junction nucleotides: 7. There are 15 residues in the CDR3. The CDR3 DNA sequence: TGCAGTGCTAGACCGGGGACAGGGGACGCTCAGCCCCAGCATTTT. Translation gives CSARPGTGDAQPQHF.

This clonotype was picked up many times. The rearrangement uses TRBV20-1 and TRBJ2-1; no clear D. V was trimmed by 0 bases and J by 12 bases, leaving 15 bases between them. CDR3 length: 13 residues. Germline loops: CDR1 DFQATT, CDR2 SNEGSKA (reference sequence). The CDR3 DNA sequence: TGCAGTGCTAGAGATCTGTGGAGCTCAGGGCAGTTCTTC. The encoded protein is CSARDLWSSGQFF.

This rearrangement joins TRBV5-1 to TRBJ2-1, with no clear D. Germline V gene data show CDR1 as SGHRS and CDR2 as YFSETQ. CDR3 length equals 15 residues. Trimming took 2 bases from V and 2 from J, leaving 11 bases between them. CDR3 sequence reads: CASSFPQPTYNEQFF. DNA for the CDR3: TGCGCCAGCAGCTTTCCACAGCCGACCTACAATGAGCAGTTCTTC.

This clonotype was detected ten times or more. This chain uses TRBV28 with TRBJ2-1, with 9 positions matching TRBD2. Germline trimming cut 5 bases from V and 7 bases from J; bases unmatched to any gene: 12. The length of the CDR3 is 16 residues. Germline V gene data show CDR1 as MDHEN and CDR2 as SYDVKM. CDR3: CASSGKSGRIGNEQFF. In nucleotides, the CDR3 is TGTGCCAGCAGTGGGAAAAGCGGGAGGATAGGAAATGAGCAGTTCTTC.

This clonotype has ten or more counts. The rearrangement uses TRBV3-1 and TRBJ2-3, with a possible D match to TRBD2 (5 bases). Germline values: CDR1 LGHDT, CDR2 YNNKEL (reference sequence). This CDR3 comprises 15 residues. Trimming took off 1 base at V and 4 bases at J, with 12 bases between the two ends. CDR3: CASSQGLWVSDTQYF. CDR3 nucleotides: TGTGCCAGCAGCCAAGGACTATGGGTTTCAGATACGCAGTATTTT.

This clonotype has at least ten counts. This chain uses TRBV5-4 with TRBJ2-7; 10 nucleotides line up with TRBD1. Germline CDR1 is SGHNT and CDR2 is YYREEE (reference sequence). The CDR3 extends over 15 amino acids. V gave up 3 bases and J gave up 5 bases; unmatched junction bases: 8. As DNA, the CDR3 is TGTGCCAGCAGCTCACCGGGACAGGGGATCCACGAGCAGTACTTC. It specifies CASSSPGQGIHEQYF. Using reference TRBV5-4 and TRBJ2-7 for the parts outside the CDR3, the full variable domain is ETGVTQSPTHLIKTRGQQVTLRCSSQSGHNTVSWYQQALGQGPQFIFQYYREEENGRGNFPPRFSGLQFPNYSSELNVNALELDDSALYLCASSSPGQGIHEQYFGPGTRLTVT.

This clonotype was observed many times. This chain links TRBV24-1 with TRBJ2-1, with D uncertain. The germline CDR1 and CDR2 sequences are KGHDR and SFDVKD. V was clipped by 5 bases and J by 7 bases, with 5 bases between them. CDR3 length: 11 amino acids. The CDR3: CATSGGNEQFF. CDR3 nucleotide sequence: TGTGCCACCAGTGGGGGAAATGAGCAGTTCTTC.

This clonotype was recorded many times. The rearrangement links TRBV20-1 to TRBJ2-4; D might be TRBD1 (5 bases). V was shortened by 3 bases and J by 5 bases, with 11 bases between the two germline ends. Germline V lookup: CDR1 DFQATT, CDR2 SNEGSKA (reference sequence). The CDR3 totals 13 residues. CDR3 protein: CSARKGFENIQYF. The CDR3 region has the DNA TGCAGTGCTAGGAAGGGGTTCGAAAACATTCAGTACTTC.

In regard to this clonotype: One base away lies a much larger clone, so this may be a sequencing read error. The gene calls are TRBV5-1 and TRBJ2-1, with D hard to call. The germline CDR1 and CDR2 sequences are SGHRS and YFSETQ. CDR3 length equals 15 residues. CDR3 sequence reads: CASSFSSSSYSEQFF. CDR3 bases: TGCGCCAGCAGCTTCTCCTCCAGCTCCTACAGTGAGCAGTTCTTC.

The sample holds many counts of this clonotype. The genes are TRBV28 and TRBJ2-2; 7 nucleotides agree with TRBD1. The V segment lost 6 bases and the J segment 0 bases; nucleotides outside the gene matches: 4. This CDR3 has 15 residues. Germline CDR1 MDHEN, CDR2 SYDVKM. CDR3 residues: CASRPGTANTGELFF. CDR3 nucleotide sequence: TGTGCCAGCAGACCCGGGACAGCGAACACCGGGGAGCTGTTTTTT.

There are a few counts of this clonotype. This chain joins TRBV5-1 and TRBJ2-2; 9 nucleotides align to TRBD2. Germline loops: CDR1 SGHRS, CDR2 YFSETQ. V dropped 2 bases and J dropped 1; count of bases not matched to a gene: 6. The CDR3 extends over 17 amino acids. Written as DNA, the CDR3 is TGCGCCAGCAGCTTCTCGACTAGCGGAGAGAACACCGGGGAGCTGTTTTTT. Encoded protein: CASSFSTSGENTGELFF.

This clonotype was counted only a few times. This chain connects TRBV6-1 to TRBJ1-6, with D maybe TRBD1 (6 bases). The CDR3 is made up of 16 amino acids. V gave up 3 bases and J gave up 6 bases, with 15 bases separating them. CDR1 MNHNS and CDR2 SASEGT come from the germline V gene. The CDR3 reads CASSDPAGEGNSPLHF. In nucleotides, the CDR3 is TGTGCCAGCAGTGACCCCGCAGGGGAGGGTAATTCACCCCTCCACTTT.

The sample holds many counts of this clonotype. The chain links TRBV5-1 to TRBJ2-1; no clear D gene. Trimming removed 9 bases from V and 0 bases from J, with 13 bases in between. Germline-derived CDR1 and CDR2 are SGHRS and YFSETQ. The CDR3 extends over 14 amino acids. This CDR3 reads CATAVTSSYNEQFF. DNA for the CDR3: TGCGCCACCGCCGTTACGAGCTCCTACAATGAGCAGTTCTTC. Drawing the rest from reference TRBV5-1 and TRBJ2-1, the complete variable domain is KAGVTQTPRYLIKTRGQQVTLSCSPISGHRSVSWYQQTPGQGLQFLFEYFSETQRNKGNFPGRFSGRQFSNSRSEMNVSTLELGDSALYLCATAVTSSYNEQFFGPGTRLTVL.

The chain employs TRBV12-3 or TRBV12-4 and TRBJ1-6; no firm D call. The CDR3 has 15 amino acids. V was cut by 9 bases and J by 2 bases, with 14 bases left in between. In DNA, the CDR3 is TGTGCCAGTTGTCCCGAATTGCCCTATAATTCACCCCTCCACTTT. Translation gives CASCPELPYNSPLHF.

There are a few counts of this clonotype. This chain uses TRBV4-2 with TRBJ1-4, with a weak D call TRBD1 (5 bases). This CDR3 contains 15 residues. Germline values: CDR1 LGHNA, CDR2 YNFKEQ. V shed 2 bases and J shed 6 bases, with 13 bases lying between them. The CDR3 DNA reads TGTGCCAGCAGCCAAAACAGGCGAGGGGATGAAAAACTGTTTTTT. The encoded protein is CASSQNRRGDEKLFF.

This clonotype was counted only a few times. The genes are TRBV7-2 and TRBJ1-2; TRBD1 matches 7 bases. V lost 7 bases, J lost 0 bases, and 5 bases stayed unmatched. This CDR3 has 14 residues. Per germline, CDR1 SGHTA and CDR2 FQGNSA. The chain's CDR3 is CASKRDRANYGYTF. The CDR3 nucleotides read TGTGCCAGCAAAAGGGACAGAGCTAACTATGGCTACACCTTC.

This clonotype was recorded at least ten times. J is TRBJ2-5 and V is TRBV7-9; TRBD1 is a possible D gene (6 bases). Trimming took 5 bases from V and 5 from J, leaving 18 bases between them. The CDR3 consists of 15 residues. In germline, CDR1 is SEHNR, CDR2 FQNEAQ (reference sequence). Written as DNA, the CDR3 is TGTGCCAGCAGCACACAGGGCTCAGATACGGAGACCCAGTACTTC. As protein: CASSTQGSDTETQYF.

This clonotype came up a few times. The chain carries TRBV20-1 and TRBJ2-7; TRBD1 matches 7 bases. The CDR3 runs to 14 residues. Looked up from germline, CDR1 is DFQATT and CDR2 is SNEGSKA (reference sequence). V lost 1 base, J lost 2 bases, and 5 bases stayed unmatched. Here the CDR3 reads CSARGTGFPYEQYF. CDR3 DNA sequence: TGCAGTGCTAGAGGGACAGGTTTTCCCTACGAGCAGTACTTC.

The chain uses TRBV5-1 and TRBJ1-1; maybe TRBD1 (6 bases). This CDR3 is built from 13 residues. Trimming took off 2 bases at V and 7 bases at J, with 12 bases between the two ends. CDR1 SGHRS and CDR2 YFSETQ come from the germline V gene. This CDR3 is CASSFREGVEAFF. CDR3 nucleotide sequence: TGCGCCAGCAGCTTCAGGGAGGGGGTTGAAGCTTTCTTT.

The CDR3 nucleotides are TGCAGTGCTAGAGATCCCAAGATAAACAGGGCCAACGTCCTGACTTTC. It translates to CSARDPKINRANVLTF. The J gene is TRBJ2-6, the V gene TRBV20-1, with no clear D. V lost 0 bases and J lost 5, with 14 bases in between. The CDR3 contains 16 residues. Germline V gene data show CDR1 as DFQATT and CDR2 as SNEGSKA (reference sequence).

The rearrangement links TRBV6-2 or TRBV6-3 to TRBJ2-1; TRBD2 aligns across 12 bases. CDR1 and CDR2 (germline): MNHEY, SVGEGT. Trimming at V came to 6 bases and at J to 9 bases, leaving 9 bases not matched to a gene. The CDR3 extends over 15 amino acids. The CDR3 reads CASSRLAGESTEQFF. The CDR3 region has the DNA TGTGCCAGCAGCCGACTAGCGGGAGAAAGCACTGAGCAGTTCTTC.

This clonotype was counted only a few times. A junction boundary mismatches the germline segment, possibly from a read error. DNA of the CDR3: TGTGCTAGCAGCCCCAGACAGGGGCTGGAAGCTTTCTTT. Its translation is CASSPRQGLEAFF. The chain has TRBV7-7 and TRBJ1-1, with TRBD1 identical over 8 bases. Looked up from germline, CDR1 is SSHAT and CDR2 is FNYEAQ (reference sequence). There are 13 residues in the CDR3. Based on the CDR3 plus reference TRBV7-7 and TRBJ1-1, the full variable domain is GAGVSQSPRYKVTKRGQDVTLRCDPISSHATLYWYQQALGQGPEFLTYFNYEAQPDKSGLPSDRFSAERPEGSISTLTIQRTEQRDSAMYRCASSPRQGLEAFFGQGTRLTVV.